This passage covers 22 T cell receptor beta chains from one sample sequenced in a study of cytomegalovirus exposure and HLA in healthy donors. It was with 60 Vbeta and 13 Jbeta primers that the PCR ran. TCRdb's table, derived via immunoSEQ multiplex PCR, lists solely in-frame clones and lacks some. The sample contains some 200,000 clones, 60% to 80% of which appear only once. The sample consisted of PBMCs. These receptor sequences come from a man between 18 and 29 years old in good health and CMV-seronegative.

CDR3 nucleotides: TGCGCCAGCAGCCAACCGACTAGCGGGGGGCCAGGGGCCAACGTCCTGACTTTC. Encoded protein: CASSQPTSGGPGANVLTF. This chain joins TRBV4-3 and TRBJ2-6; 13 bases match TRBD2. Looked up from germline, CDR1 is LGHNA and CDR2 is YSLEER. The ends lost 2 bases at V and 4 bases at J; junction bases unmatched: 5. CDR3 length equals 18 residues.

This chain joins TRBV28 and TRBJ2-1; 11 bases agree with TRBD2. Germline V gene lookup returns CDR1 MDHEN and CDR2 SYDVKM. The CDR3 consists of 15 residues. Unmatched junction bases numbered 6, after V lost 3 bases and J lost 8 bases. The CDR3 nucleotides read TGTGCCAGCAGTTTGGGTAGCGGGAGGGCCGATGAGCAGTTCTTC. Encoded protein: CASSLGSGRADEQFF.

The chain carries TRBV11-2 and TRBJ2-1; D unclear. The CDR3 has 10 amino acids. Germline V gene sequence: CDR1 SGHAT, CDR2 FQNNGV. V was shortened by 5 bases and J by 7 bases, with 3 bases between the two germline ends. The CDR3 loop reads CASSRNEQFF. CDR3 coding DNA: TGTGCCAGCAGCCGTAATGAGCAGTTCTTC. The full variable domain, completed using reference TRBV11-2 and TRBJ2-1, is EAGVAQSPRYKIIEKRQSVAFWCNPISGHATLYWYQQILGQGPKLLIQFQNNGVVDDSQLPKDRFSAERLKGVDSTLKIQPAKLEDSAVYLCASSRNEQFFGPGTRLTVL.

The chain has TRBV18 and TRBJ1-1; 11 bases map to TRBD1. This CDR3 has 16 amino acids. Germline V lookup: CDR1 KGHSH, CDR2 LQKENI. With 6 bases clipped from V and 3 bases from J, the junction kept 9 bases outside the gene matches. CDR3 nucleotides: TGTGCCAGCTCCCTGACAGGGGGACAGGGGGACACTGAAGCTTTCTTT. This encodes CASSLTGGQGDTEAFF.

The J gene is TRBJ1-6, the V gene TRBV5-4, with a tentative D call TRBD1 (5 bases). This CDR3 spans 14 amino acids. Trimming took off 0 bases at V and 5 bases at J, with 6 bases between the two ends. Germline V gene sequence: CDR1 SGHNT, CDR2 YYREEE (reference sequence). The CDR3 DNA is TGTGCCAGCAGCTTGGAACAGGATAATTCACCCCTCCACTTT. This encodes CASSLEQDNSPLHF. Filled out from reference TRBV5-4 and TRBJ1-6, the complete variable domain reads ETGVTQSPTHLIKTRGQQVTLRCSSQSGHNTVSWYQQALGQGPQFIFQYYREEENGRGNFPPRFSGLQFPNYSSELNVNALELDDSALYLCASSLEQDNSPLHFGNGTRLTVT.

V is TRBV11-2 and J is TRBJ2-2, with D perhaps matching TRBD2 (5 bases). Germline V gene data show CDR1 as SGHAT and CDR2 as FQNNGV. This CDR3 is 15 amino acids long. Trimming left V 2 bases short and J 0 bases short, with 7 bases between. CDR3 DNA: TGTGCCAGCAGCTTACTCGGGACGAACACCGGGGAGCTGTTTTTT. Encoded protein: CASSLLGTNTGELFF.

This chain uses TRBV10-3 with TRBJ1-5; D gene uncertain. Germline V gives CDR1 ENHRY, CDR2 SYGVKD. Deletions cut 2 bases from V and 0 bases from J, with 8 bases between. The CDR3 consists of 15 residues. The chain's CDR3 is CAISEGDYSNQPQHF. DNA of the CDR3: TGTGCCATCAGTGAGGGAGATTATAGCAATCAGCCCCAGCATTTT.

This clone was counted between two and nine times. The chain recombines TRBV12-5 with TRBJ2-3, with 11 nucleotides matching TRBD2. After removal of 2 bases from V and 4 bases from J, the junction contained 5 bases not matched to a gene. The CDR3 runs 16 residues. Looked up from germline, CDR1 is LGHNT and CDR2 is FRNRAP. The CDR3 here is CASGLKTSGDPDTQYF. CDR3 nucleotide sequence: TGTGCTAGTGGTTTGAAGACTAGCGGGGATCCAGATACGCAGTATTTT. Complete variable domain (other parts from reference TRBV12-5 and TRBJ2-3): DARVTQTPRHKVTEMGQEVTMRCQPILGHNTVFWYRQTMMQGLELLAYFRNRAPLDDSGMPKDRFSAEMPDATLATLKIQPSEPRDSAVYFCASGLKTSGDPDTQYFGPGTRLTVL.

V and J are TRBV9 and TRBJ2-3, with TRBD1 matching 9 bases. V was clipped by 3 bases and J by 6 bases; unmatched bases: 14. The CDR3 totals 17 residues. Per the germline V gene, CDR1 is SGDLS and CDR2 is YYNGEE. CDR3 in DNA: TGTGCCAGCAGCGAGGGGGACAGGGACCATCCCCCGGATACGCAGTATTTT. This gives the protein CASSEGDRDHPPDTQYF.

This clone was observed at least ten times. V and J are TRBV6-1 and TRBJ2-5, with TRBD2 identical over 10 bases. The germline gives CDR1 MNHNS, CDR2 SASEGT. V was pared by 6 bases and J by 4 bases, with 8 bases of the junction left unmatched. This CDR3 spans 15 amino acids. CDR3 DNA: TGTGCCAGCAGAACTCTAGCGGGAGATGGAGAGACCCAGTACTTC. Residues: CASRTLAGDGETQYF.

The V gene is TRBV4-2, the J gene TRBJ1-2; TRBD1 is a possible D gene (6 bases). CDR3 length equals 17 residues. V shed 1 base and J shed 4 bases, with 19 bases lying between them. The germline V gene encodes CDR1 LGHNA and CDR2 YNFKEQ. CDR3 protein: CASSQGGGAQGLYGYTF. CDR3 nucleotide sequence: TGTGCCAGCAGCCAAGGAGGGGGGGCACAGGGCCTCTATGGCTACACCTTC.

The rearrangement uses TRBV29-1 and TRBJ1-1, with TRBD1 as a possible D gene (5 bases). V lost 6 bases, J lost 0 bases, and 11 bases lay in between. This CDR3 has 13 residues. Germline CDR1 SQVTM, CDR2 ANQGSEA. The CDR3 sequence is CSVGLSMNTEAFF. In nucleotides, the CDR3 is TGCAGCGTGGGACTTTCCATGAACACTGAAGCTTTCTTT.

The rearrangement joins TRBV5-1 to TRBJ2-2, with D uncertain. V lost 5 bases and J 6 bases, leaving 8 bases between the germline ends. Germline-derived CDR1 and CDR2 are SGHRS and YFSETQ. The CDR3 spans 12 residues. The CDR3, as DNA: TGCGCCAGCAGTTTATTATCCGGGGAGCTGTTTTTT. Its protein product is CASSLLSGELFF.

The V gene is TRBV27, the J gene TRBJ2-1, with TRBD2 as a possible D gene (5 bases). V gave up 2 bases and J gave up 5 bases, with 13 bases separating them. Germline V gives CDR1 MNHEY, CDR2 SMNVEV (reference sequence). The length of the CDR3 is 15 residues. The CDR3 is CASSLGGSRNNEQFF. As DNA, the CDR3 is TGTGCCAGCAGTTTAGGTGGGAGTAGAAACAATGAGCAGTTCTTC.

The CDR3 sequence is CATEGASGITAGSGTQYF. The CDR3, as DNA: TGTGCCACGGAGGGGGCTAGCGGGATTACGGCGGGGTCCGGTACGCAGTATTTT. This chain connects TRBV10-3 to TRBJ2-3; 9 bases fit TRBD2. The V gene's germline CDR1 is ENHRY and CDR2 SYGVKD. This CDR3 contains 18 residues. V gave up 10 bases and J gave up 8 bases; unmatched junction bases: 25.

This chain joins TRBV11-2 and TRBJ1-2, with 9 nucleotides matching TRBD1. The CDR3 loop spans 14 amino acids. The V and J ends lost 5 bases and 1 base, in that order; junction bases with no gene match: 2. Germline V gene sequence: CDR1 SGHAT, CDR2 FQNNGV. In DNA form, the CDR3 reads TGTGCCAGCAGCCGGACAGGGGTTAACTATGGCTACACCTTC. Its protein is CASSRTGVNYGYTF.

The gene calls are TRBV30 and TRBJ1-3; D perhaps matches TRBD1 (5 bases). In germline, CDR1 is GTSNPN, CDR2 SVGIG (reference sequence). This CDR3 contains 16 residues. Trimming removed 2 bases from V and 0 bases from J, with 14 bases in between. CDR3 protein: CAWSPSQGVSGNTIYF. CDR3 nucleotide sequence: TGTGCCTGGAGTCCTTCCCAGGGCGTCTCTGGAAACACCATATATTTT.

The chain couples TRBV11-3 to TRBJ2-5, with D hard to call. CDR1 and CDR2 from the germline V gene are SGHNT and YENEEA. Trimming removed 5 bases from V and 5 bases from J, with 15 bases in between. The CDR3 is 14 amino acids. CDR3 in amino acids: CASSPRVSPETQYF. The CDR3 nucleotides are TGTGCCAGCAGCCCCCGGGTCTCCCCCGAGACCCAGTACTTC.

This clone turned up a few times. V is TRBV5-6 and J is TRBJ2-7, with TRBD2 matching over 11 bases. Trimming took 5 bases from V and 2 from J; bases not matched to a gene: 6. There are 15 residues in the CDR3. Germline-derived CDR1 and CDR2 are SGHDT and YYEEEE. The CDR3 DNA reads TGTGCCAGCAGTCTCGGACTAGCGGGTACCTACGAGCAGTACTTC. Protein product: CASSLGLAGTYEQYF.

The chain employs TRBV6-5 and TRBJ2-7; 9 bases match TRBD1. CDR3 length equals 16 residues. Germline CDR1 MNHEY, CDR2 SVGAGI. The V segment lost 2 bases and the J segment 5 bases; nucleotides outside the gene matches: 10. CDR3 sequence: CASSYAGYGTGHEQYF. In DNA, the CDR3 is TGTGCCAGCAGTTACGCTGGGTACGGGACAGGGCACGAGCAGTACTTC.

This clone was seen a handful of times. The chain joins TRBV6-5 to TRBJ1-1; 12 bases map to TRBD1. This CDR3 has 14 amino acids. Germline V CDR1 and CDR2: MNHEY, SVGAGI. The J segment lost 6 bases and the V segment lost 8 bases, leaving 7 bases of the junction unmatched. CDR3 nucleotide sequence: TGTGCCAGCGGGGGACAGGGGGCTGGCGCTGAAGCTTTCTTT. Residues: CASGGQGAGAEAFF.

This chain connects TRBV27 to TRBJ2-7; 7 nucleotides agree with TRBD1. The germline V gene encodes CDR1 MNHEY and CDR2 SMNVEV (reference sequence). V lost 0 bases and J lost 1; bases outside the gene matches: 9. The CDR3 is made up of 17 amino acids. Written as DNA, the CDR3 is TGTGCCAGCAGTTTATCCCAGGACAGGCCAATTTCCTACGAGCAGTACTTC. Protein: CASSLSQDRPISYEQYF.